This entry lists 11 T cell receptor beta chains sequenced from one sample in a study of Ad26.COV2.S vaccination and SARS-CoV-2 variants. Treatment in this sample: roughly 19 received Ad26.COV2.S at low or high dose, single or two shots; a few received placebo; per-sample allocation not given. Following the first vaccine or placebo injection, samples were taken on day 63. Using immunoSEQ multiplex PCR, the repertoire was profiled, and TCRdb retains in-frame clones only, with some absent. The sample shows about 330,000 clones, almost 90% of them seen only once. Sample: peripheral blood, taken in a trial of Ad26.COV2.S vaccine versus placebo. Source of these receptors: a person between 18 and 65 years old who received the Ad26.COV2.S COVID-19 vaccine or a placebo.

The rearrangement joins TRBV19 to TRBJ1-2, with 9 bases fitting TRBD1. CDR3 length equals 17 residues. With V trimmed by 5 bases and J by 7 bases, 17 bases remained unmatched. CDR1 and CDR2 from the germline V gene are LNHDA and SQIVND (reference sequence). The CDR3 sequence is CASSVSHATGGAFGYTF. The DNA of the CDR3 is TGTGCCAGTAGTGTATCACACGCTACAGGGGGCGCATTTGGCTACACCTTC.

The chain joins TRBV6-5 to TRBJ1-1, with D perhaps TRBD1 (5 bases). V lost 8 bases to trimming and J lost 6 bases, with 16 bases between them. The CDR3 has 13 residues. CDR1 is MNHEY and CDR2 is SVGAGI in the germline V gene. The CDR3 sequence is CASESQAHAEAFF. CDR3 DNA sequence: TGTGCCAGCGAATCACAGGCGCACGCTGAAGCTTTCTTT.

This chain connects TRBV27 to TRBJ2-3; TRBD2 matches at 7 bases. The CDR3 is 13 amino acids. Trimming cost V 8 bases and J 6 bases; bases outside gene matches: 8. Per germline, CDR1 MNHEY and CDR2 SMNVEV (reference sequence). The CDR3 nucleotides read TGTGCCAGCTGCAACTGGGAGGGGGATACGCAGTATTTT. Translating gives CASCNWEGDTQYF.

The rearrangement links TRBV5-8 to TRBJ1-1, with D possibly TRBD1 on 6 matching bases. V was clipped by 0 bases and J by 0 bases, with 15 bases between them. The CDR3 sequence is 17 residues long. Per the germline V gene, CDR1 is SGHTS and CDR2 is YDEGEE. The CDR3 loop is CASSLVFSTGVNTEAFF. The CDR3, as DNA: TGTGCCAGCAGCTTGGTTTTTTCGACAGGAGTGAACACTGAAGCTTTCTTT.

This chain joins TRBV6-5 and TRBJ1-2; D perhaps matches TRBD1 (6 bases). CDR3 length: 13 amino acids. Trimming shortened V by 7 bases and J by 3 bases, and 12 bases separated the two germline ends. CDR1 is MNHEY and CDR2 is SVGAGI in the germline V gene. CDR3 DNA sequence: TGTGCCAGCATAGAAAACAGGGACTATGGCTACACCTTC. This sequence encodes CASIENRDYGYTF.

The chain employs TRBV28 and TRBJ1-5; TRBD1 matches 8 bases. The CDR3 runs 15 residues. V trimming: 4 bases; J trimming: 5 bases; junction bases outside the gene matches: 7. Germline V gene sequence: CDR1 MDHEN, CDR2 SYDVKM. The CDR3 loop reads CASSYMDRVDQPQHF. The CDR3 DNA sequence: TGTGCCAGCAGTTATATGGACAGGGTCGATCAGCCCCAGCATTTT.

This clone was observed once. CDR3 nucleotide sequence: TGTGCCAGTAGTGTTTACAGCGCCCACACTGAAGCTTTCTTT. As protein: CASSVYSAHTEAFF. The V gene is TRBV19, the J gene TRBJ1-1, with D uncertain. The CDR3 has 14 residues. Trimming removed 5 bases from V and 3 bases from J, with 13 bases in between. Germline CDR1 is LNHDA and CDR2 is SQIVND (reference sequence).

This chain links TRBV7-2 with TRBJ1-1, with 7 bases fitting TRBD1. The CDR3 runs to 16 residues. V lost 0 bases to trimming and J lost 3 bases; unmatched junction nucleotides: 7. Germline CDR1 is SGHTA and CDR2 is FQGNSA. The CDR3 sequence is CASSLAAGGMDTEAFF. The CDR3 region has the DNA TGTGCCAGCAGCTTAGCGGCAGGGGGAATGGACACTGAAGCTTTCTTT.

In its sample, this clone was seen once. V usage is TRBV15 and J usage is TRBJ1-2; 11 bases line up with TRBD1. This CDR3 is 15 amino acids long. CDR1 and CDR2 from the germline V gene are LNHNV and YYDKDF (reference sequence). Germline trimming cut 3 bases from V and 8 bases from J; bases unmatched to any gene: 8. Here the CDR3 reads CATSRDRGLSGGYTF. The CDR3 nucleotides are TGTGCCACCAGCAGGGACAGGGGGCTTTCCGGCGGCTACACCTTC.

The chain recombines TRBV7-6 with TRBJ2-5; 7 bases line up with TRBD2. Germline V lookup: CDR1 SGHVS, CDR2 FNYEAQ. J was trimmed by 12 bases and V by 5 bases; bases with no gene match: 12. The CDR3 contains 13 residues. The DNA for the CDR3 is TGTGCCAGCAGCCACAACGGGTGGGGGGGAGAGTACTTC. This codes for CASSHNGWGGEYF.

The gene calls are TRBV5-1 and TRBJ1-1; D unclear. Germline CDR1 is SGHRS and CDR2 is YFSETQ. The CDR3 runs 17 residues. V gave up 3 bases and J gave up 2 bases, with 20 bases separating them. In nucleotides, the CDR3 is TGCGCCAGCAGCTCCTCTTATAGGGCCTTTCTCAACACTGAAGCTTTCTTT. Protein: CASSSSYRAFLNTEAFF. The whole variable domain, filled in from reference TRBV5-1 and TRBJ1-1, reads KAGVTQTPRYLIKTRGQQVTLSCSPISGHRSVSWYQQTPGQGLQFLFEYFSETQRNKGNFPGRFSGRQFSNSRSEMNVSTLELGDSALYLCASSSSYRAFLNTEAFFGQGTRLTVV.